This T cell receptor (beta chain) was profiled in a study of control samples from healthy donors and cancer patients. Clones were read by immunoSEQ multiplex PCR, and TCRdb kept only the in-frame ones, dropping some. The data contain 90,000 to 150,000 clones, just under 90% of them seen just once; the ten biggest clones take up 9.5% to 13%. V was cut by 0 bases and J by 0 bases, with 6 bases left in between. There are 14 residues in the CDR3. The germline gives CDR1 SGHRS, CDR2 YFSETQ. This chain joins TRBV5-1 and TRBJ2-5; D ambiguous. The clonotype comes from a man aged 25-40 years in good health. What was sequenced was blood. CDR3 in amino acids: CASSLAGNQETQYF. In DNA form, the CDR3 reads TGCGCCAGCAGCTTGGCTGGAAACCAAGAGACCCAGTACTTC. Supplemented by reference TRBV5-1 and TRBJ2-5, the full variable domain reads KAGVTQTPRYLIKTRGQQVTLSCSPISGHRSVSWYQQTPGQGLQFLFEYFSETQRNKGNFPGRFSGRQFSNSRSEMNVSTLELGDSALYLCASSLAGNQETQYFGPGTRLLVL.